This TCR beta chain was obtained from a study of vaccination and CD4 T cells after COVID-19. In the study overall: Post-COVID draws followed diagnosis by a median 101 days (range 35 to 161).

On this clonotype: Its target is not known.

Study-level findings and limits: Spike mono-reactivity marked 304 of 307 vaccine-specific clones in convalescent patients.

Cultured CD4+ T cell DNA was sequenced using the Oncomine TCR Beta short-read assay. TCRdb itself ran the PCR reads through MiXCR, one entry per CDR3 protein. This table holds 4,100 or so distinct CDR3 sequences, under 50% found once. Treatment described: approximately 9-day PBMC culture with coronavirus spike peptide pools or control peptides (ViraFEST assay). Germline CDR1 is ENHRY and CDR2 is SYGVKD. The V end lost 10 bases, the J end lost 5 bases, and 18 bases lay between the germline ends. The CDR3 totals 13 residues. The TCR sequence derives from a human donor who had recovered from COVID-19. Sequences were obtained from CD4+ T cells from blood, cultured in vitro. This sequence joins TRBV10-3 and TRBJ2-7; possible D gene TRBD2, 5 bases. The CDR3 DNA sequence: TGTGCCAGCAAACGAGCGGCCGCGGACGAGCAGTACTTC. This gives the protein CASKRAAADEQYF.